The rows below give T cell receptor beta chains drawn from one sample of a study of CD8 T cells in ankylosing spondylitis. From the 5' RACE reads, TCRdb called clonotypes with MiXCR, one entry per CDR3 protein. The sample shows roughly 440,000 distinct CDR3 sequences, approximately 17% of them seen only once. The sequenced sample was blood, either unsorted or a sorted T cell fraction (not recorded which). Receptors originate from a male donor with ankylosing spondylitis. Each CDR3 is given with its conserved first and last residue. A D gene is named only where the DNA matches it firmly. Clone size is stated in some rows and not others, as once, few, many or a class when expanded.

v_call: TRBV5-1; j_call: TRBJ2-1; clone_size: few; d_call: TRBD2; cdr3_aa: CASSSFGLAGVSDLNEQFF; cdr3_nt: TGCGCCAGCAGCTCATTCGGACTAGCGGGAGTGTCCGATTTGAATGAGCAGTTCTTC
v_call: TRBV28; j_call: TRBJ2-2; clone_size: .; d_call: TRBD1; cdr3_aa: CASRTDRADGELFF; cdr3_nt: TGTGCCAGCAGAACGGACAGGGCAGACGGGGAGCTGTTTTTT
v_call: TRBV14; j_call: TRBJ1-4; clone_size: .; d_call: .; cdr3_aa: CASSLIRANEKLFF; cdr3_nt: TGTGCCAGCAGCCTAATCAGGGCTAATGAAAAACTGTTTTTT
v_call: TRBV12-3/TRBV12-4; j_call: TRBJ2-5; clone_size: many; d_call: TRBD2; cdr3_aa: CASSSRLAGELSQYF; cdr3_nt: TGTGCCAGCAGTTCTCGACTAGCGGGGGAGCTGTCCCAGTACTTC
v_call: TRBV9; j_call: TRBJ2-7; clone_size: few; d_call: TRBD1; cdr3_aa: CASSASRGGHYEQYF; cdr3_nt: TGTGCCAGCAGCGCTAGTAGAGGGGGCCACTACGAGCAGTACTTC
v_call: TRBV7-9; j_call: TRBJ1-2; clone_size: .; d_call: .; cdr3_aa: CASSRTRGDYGYTF; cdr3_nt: TGTGCCAGCAGCCGGACCAGGGGAGATTATGGCTACACCTTC
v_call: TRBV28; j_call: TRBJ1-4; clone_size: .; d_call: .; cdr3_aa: CASSSGTTNEKLFF; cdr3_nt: TGTGCCAGCAGTTCCGGGACCACTAATGAAAAACTGTTTTTT
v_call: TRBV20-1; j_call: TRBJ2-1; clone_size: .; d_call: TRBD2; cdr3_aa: CSPSTSGLSYNEQFF; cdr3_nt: TGCAGTCCATCGACTAGCGGGCTTTCCTACAATGAGCAGTTCTTC
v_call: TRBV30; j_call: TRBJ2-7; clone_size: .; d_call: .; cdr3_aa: CAWSKLKGYEQYF; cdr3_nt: TGTGCCTGGAGCAAACTAAAAGGGTACGAGCAGTACTTC
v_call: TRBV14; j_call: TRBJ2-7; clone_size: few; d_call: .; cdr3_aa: CASSHLYEQYF; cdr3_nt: TGTGCCAGCAGCCACCTGTACGAGCAGTACTTC
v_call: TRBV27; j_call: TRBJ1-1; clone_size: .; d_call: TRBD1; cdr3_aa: CASSVGQPLNTEAFF; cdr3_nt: TGTGCCAGCAGTGTGGGACAGCCCCTGAACACTGAAGCTTTCTTT
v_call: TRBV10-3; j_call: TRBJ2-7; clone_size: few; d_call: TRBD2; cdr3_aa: CAISESSSGRAYEQYF; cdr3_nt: TGTGCCATCAGTGAGTCGTCCAGCGGGAGAGCCTACGAGCAGTACTTC
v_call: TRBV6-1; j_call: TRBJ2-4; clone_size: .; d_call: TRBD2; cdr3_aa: CASSGRWDIQYF; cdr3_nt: TGTGCCAGCAGCGGGAGGTGGGACATTCAGTACTTC
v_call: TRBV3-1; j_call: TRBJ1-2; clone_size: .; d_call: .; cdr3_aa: CASSQEAGRTYTF; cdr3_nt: TGTGCCAGCAGCCAAGAAGCGGGGAGGACCTACACCTTC